The rows below give T cell receptor beta chains drawn from one sample of a study of blood T cell repertoires in COVID-19. Generated by immunoSEQ multiplex PCR, the TCRdb table keeps only in-frame clones and is missing some. The sample consists of fewer than 500,000 clones, around 89% of them appearing once. The source material was peripheral blood. The receptor source for this set is a woman aged 25 to 39 with acute or convalescent COVID-19. Both conserved end residues are part of each CDR3. The D gene is left open where the match is weak. Some rows have no size entry. The others give once, few or many, or a class for an expanded clone.

j_call clone_size v_call d_call cdr3_nt cdr3_aa
TRBJ1-6 NA TRBV27 NA TGTGCCAGCAGTTTACGGTGGGGACTAGGGAATTCACCCCTCCACTTT CASSLRWGLGNSPLHF
TRBJ2-1 NA TRBV5-1 NA TGCGCCAGCAGCTACGACAGTAAGGTCAAGGGAGAGCAGTTCTTC CASSYDSKVKGEQFF
TRBJ2-1 NA TRBV11-2 TRBD2 TGTGCCAGCAGCATGCTATTCGGGGGGGCGTGGAATGAGCAGTTCTTC CASSMLFGGAWNEQFF
TRBJ2-2 NA TRBV24-1 TRBD2 TGTGCCACCAGTGACCTAGCGGGGGGGCCCAGCGGGGAGCTGTTTTTT CATSDLAGGPSGELFF
TRBJ2-7 NA TRBV28 TRBD2 TGTGCCAGCAGAAAGACTAGCCCCTCGTACGAGCAGTACTTC CASRKTSPSYEQYF
TRBJ2-1 few TRBV24-1 NA TGTGCCACCAGTGGGGCTACCTCCTACAATGAGCAGTTCTTC CATSGATSYNEQFF
TRBJ2-7 NA TRBV21-1 NA TGTGCCAGCCGGGGGATGGGCTACGAGCAGTACTTC CASRGMGYEQYF
TRBJ2-1 once TRBV28 NA TGTGCCAGCAGTCCCGGGACTTACAATGAGCAGTTCTTC CASSPGTYNEQFF
TRBJ2-7 NA TRBV7-9 TRBD1 TGTGCCAGCAGCTCTCGGGGTGGACAGGGGGCTATTTACGAGCAGTACTTC CASSSRGGQGAIYEQYF
TRBJ1-2 few TRBV3-1/TRBV3-2 NA TGTGCCAGCAGCCACCGGGAGGGCTATGGCTACACCTTC CASSHREGYGYTF
TRBJ1-2 NA TRBV4-2 TRBD1 TGTGCCAGCAGCCAAGCAGGACAGGGACGCTATGGCTACACCTTC CASSQAGQGRYGYTF
TRBJ2-7 NA TRBV28 TRBD1 TGTGCCAGCAGCCTAGCCGGGACAGGGGATTTGTCAGGGTACTTC CASSLAGTGDLSGYF
TRBJ2-1 NA TRBV7-9 NA TGTGCCAGCACCGAGGGCAATGAGCAGTTCTTC CASTEGNEQFF
TRBJ1-2 NA TRBV27 NA TGTGCCAGCGGAACAGGAAACTATGGCTACACCTTC CASGTGNYGYTF
TRBJ2-1 NA TRBV2 NA TGTGCCAGCAGGACCTCAGGGGCACCGGTTGAGCAGTTCTTC CASRTSGAPVEQFF
TRBJ2-7 NA TRBV10-3 NA TGTGCCATCAGTGAGAGGAGGGCAGTCGACGAGCAGTACTTC CAISERRAVDEQYF
TRBJ1-3 NA TRBV14 NA TGTGCCAGCAGCCAAGGTCTACCCTCTGGAAACACCATATATTTT CASSQGLPSGNTIYF
TRBJ1-2 NA TRBV19 TRBD1 TGTGCCAGTACTCCGGGACAGGGGGCGCCTAACTATGGCTACACCTTC CASTPGQGAPNYGYTF
TRBJ2-3 NA TRBV29-1 TRBD2 TGCAGCCTCCGCGGGGGGACGGCATCCACAGATACGCAGTATTTT CSLRGGTASTDTQYF
TRBJ2-1 NA TRBV3-1/TRBV3-2 TRBD2 TGTGCCAGCAGCCAAGATACTAGCGGGGCCCGTTACAATGAGCAGTTCTTC CASSQDTSGARYNEQFF
TRBJ1-6 NA TRBV7-9 TRBD1 TGTGCCAGCAGCTCCGGGACAGGGGAAAATAATTCACCCCTCCACTTT CASSSGTGENNSPLHF
TRBJ1-4 NA TRBV4-1 TRBD1 TGCGCCAGCAGCCAAGACGGGACAGGGGGCGTGTTGAGTGAAAAACTGTTTTTT CASSQDGTGGVLSEKLFF
TRBJ2-5 NA TRBV20-1 NA TGCAGTGTACAGACACAAGAGACCCAGTACTTC CSVQTQETQYF
TRBJ2-5 NA TRBV27 TRBD1 TGTGCCAGCAGTTTAGGGACAGGGACGTACGAGACCCAGTACTTC CASSLGTGTYETQYF
TRBJ2-7 NA TRBV5-6 TRBD1 TGTGCCAGCAGCCCCCGGGACAGGGGGTATGACGCCGAGCAGTACTTC CASSPRDRGYDAEQYF
TRBJ1-2 NA TRBV7-8 NA TGTGCCAGCAGCTTAGGCGGGGGTGGAAGGGGCTATGGCTACACCTTC CASSLGGGGRGYGYTF
TRBJ1-1 few TRBV19 TRBD1 TGTGCCAGTAGGCAGACAGGGGAGAAGACTGAAGCTTTCTTT CASRQTGEKTEAFF
TRBJ1-2 NA TRBV13 TRBD1 TGTGCCAGCAGCGCGGACCGTCAGACAGGGGGCCGGGAGGGCTACACCTTC CASSADRQTGGREGYTF
TRBJ2-7 NA TRBV7-9 NA TGTGCCAGCAGCACCGGGGGCGGGGGCCGGAACGAGCAGTACTTC CASSTGGGGRNEQYF
TRBJ1-6 NA TRBV19 TRBD1 TGTGCCAGTAGTTACGGACAGGGGGCCTGGAGTTCACCCCTCCACTTT CASSYGQGAWSSPLHF
TRBJ1-2 NA TRBV18 NA TGTGCCAGCTCACGGGGCAACTATGGCTACACCTTC CASSRGNYGYTF
TRBJ2-3 NA TRBV5-1 TRBD1 TGCGCCAGCAGCCCTGGACAGGTCACAGATACGCAGTATTTT CASSPGQVTDTQYF
TRBJ1-1 NA TRBV2 TRBD1 TGTGCCAGCAGCAGAACAGGGGCCGGGAACACTGAAGCTTTCTTT CASSRTGAGNTEAFF
TRBJ2-1 NA TRBV28 TRBD2 TGTGCCAGCAGTTTATCTAGCGGGGGGCCTATATACAATGAGCAGTTCTTC CASSLSSGGPIYNEQFF
TRBJ2-5 NA TRBV29-1 NA TGCAGCGTTGATTGGTGGGAGGAGACCCAGTACTTC CSVDWWEETQYF
TRBJ2-5 once TRBV24-1 TRBD1 TGTGCCACCAGTGATCCCGGGACAGGGCGAGAGACCCAGTACTTC CATSDPGTGRETQYF
TRBJ1-1 NA TRBV28 NA TGTGCCAGCAGAACAGGGACTGAAGCTTTCTTT CASRTGTEAFF
TRBJ2-1 once TRBV11-2 TRBD1 TGTGCCAGCAGCTACGGTTTAGGGTGGGACAGGGCCTATGAGCAGTTCTTC CASSYGLGWDRAYEQFF
TRBJ2-2 once TRBV5-6 NA TGTGCCAGCAGCCCGGAGGGCTCTTTCGCCGGGGAGCTGTTTTTT CASSPEGSFAGELFF
TRBJ2-1 NA TRBV7-9 TRBD2 TGTGCCAGCAGCTGGACTAGGGATGAGCAGTTCTTC CASSWTRDEQFF
TRBJ2-5 once TRBV7-9 NA TGTGCCAGCAGGCGAAGCGATACCCAGTACTTC CASRRSDTQYF
TRBJ1-1 NA TRBV7-2 TRBD1 TGTGCCAGCAGCTTAGTTGGGACAGCGAACACTGAAGCTTTCTTT CASSLVGTANTEAFF
TRBJ1-3 NA TRBV6-5 TRBD1 TGTGCCAGCGGGGGAGAGGGACAGGCTGGAAACACCATATATTTT CASGGEGQAGNTIYF
TRBJ1-5 NA TRBV28 NA TGTGCCAGCAGTTCACCGACGGGTACCGTAGCCCAGCATTTT CASSSPTGTVAQHF
TRBJ2-1 NA TRBV6-5 NA TGTGCCAGCAGCCGGGATCTCTCCTACAATGAGCAGTTCTTC CASSRDLSYNEQFF
TRBJ2-5 NA TRBV10-3 TRBD2 TGTGCCATCAGTGAAGAGGGCGGGGGGGCCCCACAAGAGACCCAGTACTTC CAISEEGGGAPQETQYF
TRBJ1-2 NA TRBV18 NA TGTGCCAGCTCACCACCGTTCGGGGGGGGTCTCTATGGCTACACCTTC CASSPPFGGGLYGYTF
TRBJ1-2 once TRBV2 NA TGTGCCAGCAGTGGTGGGCAGATAACCTTCGGCTACACCTTC CASSGGQITFGYTF
TRBJ2-2 NA TRBV5-8 TRBD2 TGTGCCAGCAGCTTTCGAAGGACTAGGCCGGGGCCGAACACCGGGGAGCTGTTTTTT CASSFRRTRPGPNTGELFF
TRBJ1-2 NA TRBV28 TRBD1 TGTGCCAGCAGTTTACTAGGACAGGGGGTCTATGGCTACACCTTC CASSLLGQGVYGYTF
TRBJ2-1 NA TRBV20-1 NA TGCAGTGCTAGTCGCGACACCGACCCATTCTTC CSASRDTDPFF
TRBJ1-2 once TRBV2 NA TGTGCCAGCAGTGAATATGGGGCGAAATTTAGCTATGGCTACACCTTC CASSEYGAKFSYGYTF